Shown below are 2 T cell receptor beta chains from a single sample sequenced in a study of radiation and T cells in renal cell carcinoma. Produced via immunoSEQ multiplex PCR; TCRdb's table is partial and in-frame only. The sample has 65,000 or so clones; more than 60% are singletons. Time point denoted: blood 4 weeks post-SBRT, at nephrectomy. The sample's treatment: 15 Gy SBRT to primary tumor, nephrectomy 4 weeks later. Sequencing used blood, obtained from a patient whose treatment included radiotherapy and nephrectomy. The receptors were sampled from a man aged 55-75 years with renal cell carcinoma.

The rearrangement uses TRBV5-1 and TRBJ2-1; a possible D gene is TRBD1 (7 bases). Deletions cut 4 bases from V and 4 bases from J, with 18 bases between. This CDR3 has 16 residues. The germline V gene has CDR1 SGHRS and CDR2 YFSETQ. The CDR3 DNA reads as TGCGCCAGCAGCCTGGATGCGGGACAGAGATACAATGAGCAGTTCTTC. This codes for CASSLDAGQRYNEQFF.

V and J are TRBV6-5 and TRBJ1-1; D gene uncertain. V gave up 3 bases and J gave up 6 bases, with 11 bases separating them. The germline CDR1 and CDR2 sequences are MNHEY and SVGAGI. The CDR3 loop spans 13 amino acids. CDR3 protein: CASSYLWVSEAFF. CDR3 in DNA: TGTGCCAGCAGTTATTTGTGGGTATCTGAAGCTTTCTTT.